Shown below are 23 T cell receptor beta chains from a single sample sequenced in a study of regulatory T cells in long-lasting Graves disease. The TCR beta library used iRepertoire HTBI primers with Arm-PCR amplification of CDR3. One entry per CDR3 protein results from TCRdb running MiXCR on the multiplex PCR reads. The data hold under 500,000 distinct CDR3 sequences, with about a fifth observed a single time. Time point meaning: persistent/refractory GD, antithyroid drugs over 5 years with positive TRAb. PBMCs were the source of the RNA used for TCR sequencing. The sample here was peripheral blood mononuclear cells (PBMCs), taken when the disease was refractory, from a patient treated with antithyroid drugs. The receptors shown here come from a female donor with Graves disease.

This clonotype was observed at least ten times. This chain joins TRBV2 and TRBJ1-2; D gene ambiguous. Germline V gives CDR1 SNHLY, CDR2 FYNNEI. Between the trimmed V and J ends, which lost 2 bases and 4 bases, there was a span of 17 bases. The CDR3 length is 16 residues. The CDR3 reads CASSECLPRGAYGYTF. The DNA of the CDR3 is TGTGCCAGCAGTGAATGTCTCCCCCGGGGAGCCTATGGCTACACCTTC.

V is TRBV5-1 and J is TRBJ2-7; 7 bases are shared with TRBD1. Germline-derived CDR1 and CDR2 are SGHRS and YFSETQ. This CDR3 region has 13 residues. Trimming at V came to 5 bases and at J to 2 bases, leaving 4 bases not matched to a gene. The CDR3 sequence is CASRGQLTYEQYF. The CDR3, as DNA: TGCGCCAGCAGGGGACAGCTTACCTACGAGCAGTACTTC.

V usage is TRBV18 and J usage is TRBJ2-7; 8 bases map to TRBD1. With V trimmed by 5 bases and J by 6 bases, 3 bases remained unmatched. There are 12 residues in the CDR3. Germline CDR1 is KGHSH and CDR2 is LQKENI. The CDR3 coding sequence is TGTGCCAGCTCAACAGGGGGTAGCGAGCAGTACTTC. This sequence encodes CASSTGGSEQYF.

The rearrangement joins TRBV24-1 to TRBJ2-2, with 9 bases that match TRBD2. V shed 7 bases, J shed 1 base, and the junction held 3 bases outside the gene matches. The length of the CDR3 is 15 residues. Per the germline V gene, CDR1 is KGHDR and CDR2 is SFDVKD. The CDR3 loop reads CATRAAGGNTGELFF. CDR3 nucleotides: TGTGCCACCAGAGCAGCGGGAGGGAACACCGGGGAGCTGTTTTTT.

The V gene is TRBV7-9, the J gene TRBJ2-2; D is perhaps TRBD1 (6 bases). In germline, CDR1 is SEHNR, CDR2 FQNEAQ (reference sequence). This CDR3 has 15 residues. V was pared by 5 bases and J by 4 bases, with 14 bases between. This chain's CDR3 is CASSETGSVTGELFF. The CDR3 DNA reads TGTGCCAGCAGCGAGACAGGATCGGTCACCGGGGAGCTGTTTTTT.

Ten or more counts support this clonotype. This chain uses TRBV2 with TRBJ1-5; D gene unclear. V was clipped by 9 bases and J by 2 bases, with 14 bases between them. From germline, CDR1 is SNHLY and CDR2 FYNNEI. This CDR3 has 14 residues. The CDR3 protein is CASRARGGNQPQHF. DNA of the CDR3: TGTGCCAGTAGGGCGCGCGGGGGCAATCAGCCCCAGCATTTT.

There are many counts of this clonotype. The gene calls are TRBV28 and TRBJ1-6; tentative D call: TRBD1 (6 bases). Per the germline V gene, CDR1 is MDHEN and CDR2 is SYDVKM. This CDR3 spans 15 amino acids. Between the trimmed V and J ends, which lost 6 bases and 6 bases, there was a span of 15 bases. CDR3 region: CASSQGGAGNSPLHF. CDR3 nucleotides: TGTGCCAGCAGCCAAGGGGGGGCCGGTAATTCACCCCTCCACTTT. Variable domain in full (rest from reference TRBV28 and TRBJ1-6): DVKVTQSSRYLVKRTGEKVFLECVQDMDHENMFWYRQDPGLGLRLIYFSYDVKMKEKGDIPEGYSVSREKKERFSLILESASTNQTSMYLCASSQGGAGNSPLHFGNGTRLTVT.

This chain joins TRBV28 and TRBJ2-2; possible D gene TRBD1, 6 bases. CDR3 length equals 16 residues. V gave up 1 base and J gave up 13 bases, with 22 bases separating them. CDR1 and CDR2 from the germline V gene are MDHEN and SYDVKM. The CDR3 spells CASSLSGTGFVNGLFF. DNA of the CDR3: TGTGCCAGCAGTTTATCCGGTACAGGGTTTGTCAACGGGCTGTTTTTT. Based on the CDR3 plus reference TRBV28 and TRBJ2-2, the full variable domain is DVKVTQSSRYLVKRTGEKVFLECVQDMDHENMFWYRQDPGLGLRLIYFSYDVKMKEKGDIPEGYSVSREKKERFSLILESASTNQTSMYLCASSLSGTGFVNGLFFGEGSRLTVL.

The chain couples TRBV11-2 to TRBJ2-3; D gene uncertain. There are 16 residues in the CDR3. V was trimmed by 3 bases and J by 4 bases, leaving 17 bases between them. The germline gives CDR1 SGHAT, CDR2 FQNNGV. The CDR3 loop reads CASSFLYSGRADTQYF. CDR3 nucleotides: TGTGCCAGCAGCTTCTTGTACTCCGGGCGTGCAGATACGCAGTATTTT. Full variable domain (missing parts from reference TRBV11-2 and TRBJ2-3): EAGVAQSPRYKIIEKRQSVAFWCNPISGHATLYWYQQILGQGPKLLIQFQNNGVVDDSQLPKDRFSAERLKGVDSTLKIQPAKLEDSAVYLCASSFLYSGRADTQYFGPGTRLTVL.

Only a few counts were recorded for this clonotype. This chain links TRBV2 with TRBJ2-7; D is undetermined. Germline CDR1 reads SNHLY; CDR2 reads FYNNEI. The CDR3 is 15 amino acids. Trimming took off 3 bases at V and 6 bases at J, with 18 bases between the two ends. The chain's CDR3 is CASSDERRTYGEQYF. DNA for the CDR3: TGTGCCAGCAGTGACGAACGGCGGACCTACGGCGAGCAGTACTTC.

This chain connects TRBV10-3 to TRBJ1-1; 11 bases are shared with TRBD1. The CDR3 consists of 17 residues. Germline V CDR1 and CDR2: ENHRY, SYGVKD. J gave up 0 bases and V 3 bases, and 6 bases lay outside the gene matches. The chain's CDR3 is CAISDGGQGVMNTEAFF. CDR3 coding DNA: TGTGCCATCAGTGACGGGGGACAGGGGGTCATGAACACTGAAGCTTTCTTT.

Here the CDR3 DNA reads TGTGCCAGCAGCGTAGAGGGGGGGACTAGCGGGACCGCCGGGGAGCTGTTTTTT. Translation gives CASSVEGGTSGTAGELFF. The V and J genes are TRBV9 and TRBJ2-2; TRBD2 matches at 13 bases. In germline, CDR1 is SGDLS, CDR2 YYNGEE. The CDR3 loop spans 18 amino acids. After removal of 0 bases from V and 6 bases from J, the junction contained 8 bases not matched to a gene.

This clonotype has a count of ten or more. The rearrangement uses TRBV5-1 and TRBJ1-2; a weak D match, TRBD1 (6 bases). From germline, CDR1 is SGHRS and CDR2 YFSETQ. The CDR3 spans 13 residues. V dropped 2 bases and J dropped 5 bases, with 10 bases sitting between them. The CDR3 region has the DNA TGCGCCAGCAGCTTAGCGACAGGTTATGGCTACACCTTC. This encodes CASSLATGYGYTF. The full variable domain, in which reference TRBV5-1 and TRBJ1-2 provide the parts outside the CDR3, is KAGVTQTPRYLIKTRGQQVTLSCSPISGHRSVSWYQQTPGQGLQFLFEYFSETQRNKGNFPGRFSGRQFSNSRSEMNVSTLELGDSALYLCASSLATGYGYTFGSGTRLTVV.

J is TRBJ2-4 and V is TRBV20-1; weak D call: TRBD2 (5 bases). The J call is in doubt because the DNA end fits TRBJ2-5 better. The CDR3 has 12 amino acids. The V gene's germline CDR1 is DFQATT and CDR2 SNEGSKA (reference sequence). The CDR3: CSASGIGETQYF. CDR3 sequence (DNA): TGCAGTGCTAGCGGGATAGGGGAGACCCAGTACTTC.

This clonotype came up many times. V usage is TRBV11-2 and J usage is TRBJ2-5; D call uncertain. Germline V gene data show CDR1 as SGHAT and CDR2 as FQNNGV. Deletions cut 6 bases from V and 10 bases from J, with 18 bases between. This CDR3 has 13 amino acids. CDR3 protein: CASSYSPGKDQYF. As DNA, the CDR3 is TGTGCCAGCAGTTACAGCCCTGGTAAAGACCAGTACTTC.

In this sample, this clonotype turned up once. The chain joins TRBV6-2 or TRBV6-3 to TRBJ2-7, with 9 bases identical to TRBD1. Germline V gives CDR1 MNHEY, CDR2 SVGEGT. The CDR3 contains 17 residues. V was pared by 2 bases and J by 7 bases, with 15 bases of the junction left unmatched. CDR3 sequence (DNA): TGTGCCAGCAGTTACGGAAAAAGGGACAGGGAGAGGAGGGAGCAGTACTTC. This translates into CASSYGKRDRERREQYF.

The V call is TRBV29-1, the J call TRBJ2-3; D is perhaps TRBD1 (6 bases). This CDR3 comprises 12 residues. V was clipped by 5 bases and J by 6 bases, with 12 bases between them. The germline V gene encodes CDR1 SQVTM and CDR2 ANQGSEA. CDR3 nucleotide sequence: TGCAGCGTTAACAGGCAGGGGGATACGCAGTATTTT. Translating gives CSVNRQGDTQYF.

In this sample, this clonotype turned up a few times. This chain links TRBV7-9 with TRBJ1-1, with D hard to call. CDR1 and CDR2 from the germline V gene are SEHNR and FQNEAQ (reference sequence). CDR3 length equals 13 residues. Trimming pared 5 bases from V and 1 base from J, leaving 8 bases between. CDR3 amino acids: CASSPAGNTEAFF. The CDR3 DNA is TGTGCCAGCAGCCCCGCGGGGAACACTGAAGCTTTCTTT.

The chain has TRBV7-9 and TRBJ2-4, with TRBD2 as a possible D gene (5 bases). Germline loops: CDR1 SEHNR, CDR2 FQNEAQ (reference sequence). The length of the CDR3 is 13 residues. The V and J ends lost 3 bases and 6 bases respectively, with 9 bases between them. As DNA, the CDR3 is TGTGCCAGCAGCTTCGGGGTGGGAAACATTCAGTACTTC. Its translation is CASSFGVGNIQYF.

CDR3 amino acids: CAWSRVAGTDTQYF. For the CDR3, the DNA is TGTGCCTGGAGTCGAGTAGCGGGAACCGATACGCAGTATTTT. The rearrangement joins TRBV30 to TRBJ2-3; TRBD2 agrees at 8 bases. Losses at the gene ends were 2 bases for V and 6 bases for J; bases not matched to a gene: 7. The CDR3 runs to 14 residues. Germline V gene data show CDR1 as GTSNPN and CDR2 as SVGIG (reference sequence).

The rearrangement uses TRBV25-1 and TRBJ2-7; a weak D match, TRBD2 (7 bases). CDR1 is MGHDK, CDR2 SYGVNS, per germline. The CDR3 has 14 amino acids. V shed 7 bases and J shed 1 base, with 14 bases lying between them. This CDR3 is CASNMGGQSYEQYF. The CDR3 nucleotides are TGTGCCAGCAATATGGGGGGGCAGTCCTACGAGCAGTACTTC.

J is TRBJ2-7 and V is TRBV12-3 or TRBV12-4; TRBD1 aligns across 8 bases. Trimming removed 4 bases from V and 7 bases from J; junction bases left unmatched: 15. The CDR3 runs to 16 residues. CDR3 region: CASSSLGTGPSGEQYF. For the CDR3, the DNA is TGTGCCAGCAGTTCTCTAGGGACAGGCCCCTCGGGAGAGCAGTACTTC.

There are many counts of this clonotype. The chain is built from TRBV7-2 and TRBJ2-6, with a weak D call TRBD1 (5 bases). The CDR3 is 15 amino acids. Deletions cut 1 base from V and 4 bases from J, with 8 bases between. CDR1 is SGHTA and CDR2 is FQGNSA in the germline V gene. The CDR3 reads CASSLEGAGANVLTF. CDR3 bases: TGTGCCAGCAGCTTAGAAGGGGCAGGGGCCAACGTCCTGACTTTC.